These 18 T cell receptor beta chains were all obtained from the same sample, sequenced in a study of shared clonotypes between healthy human individuals. Only in-frame clones appear in the TCRdb table, and some are missing; sequencing was by immunoSEQ multiplex PCR. The sample records about 1.5 million clones, 95% to 97% being singletons. The sequencing sample was made of naive CD4+ T cells sorted from blood. The subset here: CD45RA+ positively selected. The receptors derive from a man in his thirties or forties in good health.

The V gene is TRBV27, the J gene TRBJ1-5; unclear D gene. The CDR3 loop spans 13 amino acids. Trimming cost V 3 bases and J 5 bases, with 8 bases left between them. Germline values: CDR1 MNHEY, CDR2 SMNVEV (reference sequence). CDR3: CASSFIGDQPQHF. CDR3 nucleotides: TGTGCCAGCAGTTTCATAGGAGATCAGCCCCAGCATTTT.

The chain uses TRBV13 and TRBJ1-4; TRBD1 agrees at 7 bases. The CDR3 sequence is 15 residues long. Trimming at V came to 3 bases and at J to 3 bases, leaving 4 bases not matched to a gene. Germline values: CDR1 PRHDT, CDR2 FYEKMQ (reference sequence). The CDR3 bases are TGTGCCAGCAGCTTTGGGACAGTATCTAATGAAAAACTGTTTTTT. It specifies CASSFGTVSNEKLFF.

The V and J genes are TRBV19 and TRBJ1-5; D gene ambiguous. Trimming cost V 7 bases and J 4 bases, with 23 bases left between them. The CDR3 consists of 17 residues. From germline, CDR1 is LNHDA and CDR2 SQIVND (reference sequence). The CDR3 here is CASNDSRPRARNQPQHF. Written as DNA, the CDR3 is TGTGCCAGTAACGATAGCCGACCCCGGGCGAGAAATCAGCCCCAGCATTTT.

A note on this clone: Other DNA sequences of this sample code for an identical CDR3. The V gene is TRBV5-1, the J gene TRBJ2-2, with unresolved D. With 4 bases removed from V and 6 bases from J, the gap between germline ends came to 13 bases. The germline V gene encodes CDR1 SGHRS and CDR2 YFSETQ. This CDR3 has 14 residues. The CDR3 coding sequence is TGCGCCAGCAGCCTGGCTTTGGGCTCCGGGGAGCTGTTTTTT. Its translation: CASSLALGSGELFF.

This clone was counted once. The gene calls are TRBV5-1 and TRBJ2-1, with D perhaps matching TRBD2 (6 bases). CDR1 SGHRS and CDR2 YFSETQ come from the germline V gene. The V end lost 0 bases, the J end lost 5 bases, and 9 bases lay between the germline ends. The CDR3 extends over 14 amino acids. CDR3 protein: CASSLGASDNEQFF. CDR3 DNA: TGCGCCAGCAGCTTGGGAGCTAGCGACAATGAGCAGTTCTTC.

The V call is TRBV2, the J call TRBJ1-4; D is possibly TRBD1 (6 bases). Germline V gene sequence: CDR1 SNHLY, CDR2 FYNNEI. Trimming stripped 10 bases from V and 4 bases from J, with 16 bases between. This CDR3 is 14 amino acids long. In DNA form, the CDR3 reads TGTGCCACCTCGAAGGGGGTGCGTAATGAAAAACTGTTTTTT. Amino acids: CATSKGVRNEKLFF.

CDR3 sequence reads: CASSLSANTEAFF. The CDR3 DNA reads TGTGCCAGCAGCTTATCCGCAAACACTGAAGCTTTCTTT. The rearrangement joins TRBV5-5 to TRBJ1-1; D unclear. Trimming pared 2 bases from V and 2 bases from J, leaving 7 bases between. The CDR3 has 13 residues. CDR1 and CDR2 (germline): SGHKS, YYEKEE (reference sequence).

The chain is built from TRBV7-2 and TRBJ1-4; no clear D. The V gene lost 0 bases and the J gene lost 7 bases, with 6 bases spanning the gap. The CDR3 extends over 13 amino acids. The germline V gene has CDR1 SGHTA and CDR2 FQGNSA. CDR3 in amino acids: CASSLAFGEKLFF. CDR3 DNA sequence: TGTGCCAGCAGCTTAGCGTTCGGTGAAAAACTGTTTTTT.

This chain uses TRBV28 with TRBJ1-2, with 8 bases identical to TRBD1. The CDR3 runs 13 residues. CDR1 MDHEN and CDR2 SYDVKM come from the germline V gene. Trimming took 6 bases from V and 7 from J; bases not matched to a gene: 7. Here the CDR3 reads CASSQTGVSGYTF. The CDR3 bases are TGTGCCAGCAGCCAGACAGGGGTATCTGGCTACACCTTC.

The CDR3 loop reads CASSLSGTGYTEAFF. Written as DNA, the CDR3 is TGTGCCAGCAGTTTATCCGGGACAGGGTACACTGAAGCTTTCTTT. The chain carries TRBV27 and TRBJ1-1; TRBD1 matches 9 bases. This CDR3 contains 15 residues. CDR1 is MNHEY, CDR2 SMNVEV, per germline (reference sequence). J was trimmed by 3 bases and V by 0 bases; bases with no gene match: 2.

The genes are TRBV7-8 and TRBJ2-1, with 10 positions matching TRBD2. The CDR3 is made up of 17 amino acids. CDR1 SGHVS and CDR2 FQNEAQ come from the germline V gene. The trim removed 7 bases at V and 5 bases at J, leaving 14 bases unmatched. The CDR3 reads CASNQEASGRFNNEQFF. CDR3 coding DNA: TGTGCCAGCAACCAAGAGGCTAGCGGGAGATTCAACAATGAGCAGTTCTTC.

The J gene is TRBJ1-5, the V gene TRBV7-6; D is ambiguous. The V end was cut by 5 bases, the J end by 7 bases, with 12 bases between. The germline V gene has CDR1 SGHVS and CDR2 FNYEAQ. The CDR3 consists of 13 residues. CDR3 sequence reads: CASSTRVSQPQHF. The CDR3 nucleotides are TGTGCCAGCAGCACTAGGGTCAGCCAGCCCCAGCATTTT.

J is TRBJ2-2 and V is TRBV19; the D call may be TRBD1 or TRBD2 (5 bases each). The CDR3 spans 15 residues. Germline V lookup: CDR1 LNHDA, CDR2 SQIVND (reference sequence). Trimming took 9 bases from V and 2 from J, leaving 16 bases between them. The CDR3 DNA sequence: TGTGCCAGATATCGCGGGCAGGGTAACACCGGGGAGCTGTTTTTT. Protein product: CARYRGQGNTGELFF. The whole variable domain, filled in from reference TRBV19 and TRBJ2-2, reads DGGITQSPKYLFRKEGQNVTLSCEQNLNHDAMYWYRQDPGQGLRLIYYSQIVNDFQKGDIAEGYSVSREKKESFPLTVTSAQKNPTAFYLCARYRGQGNTGELFFGEGSRLTVL.

The chain has TRBV20-1 and TRBJ2-3; unclear D gene. The CDR3 runs 11 residues. V was clipped by 0 bases and J by 9 bases, with 7 bases between them. The V gene's germline CDR1 is DFQATT and CDR2 SNEGSKA (reference sequence). The CDR3 coding sequence is TGCAGTGCTAGAGAACAACACACGCAGTATTTT. It is translated as CSAREQHTQYF.

The chain is built from TRBV15 and TRBJ1-1; 9 nucleotides match TRBD1. This CDR3 region has 16 residues. V lost 2 bases to trimming and J lost 10 bases; unmatched junction nucleotides: 14. Germline-derived CDR1 and CDR2 are LNHNV and YYDKDF (reference sequence). The CDR3 protein is CATSRRDVGQGIGAFF. CDR3 nucleotides: TGTGCCACCAGCAGACGAGATGTGGGACAGGGAATTGGAGCTTTCTTT. Drawing the rest from reference TRBV15 and TRBJ1-1, the complete variable domain is DAMVIQNPRYQVTQFGKPVTLSCSQTLNHNVMYWYQQKSSQAPKLLFHYYDKDFNNEADTPDNFQSRRPNTSFCFLDIRSPGLGDTAMYLCATSRRDVGQGIGAFFGQGTRLTVV.

V gene TRBV18 combines with J gene TRBJ2-7; TRBD2 might be the D (6 bases). The CDR3 has 13 residues. The germline V gene has CDR1 KGHSH and CDR2 LQKENI. The V end lost 2 bases, the J end lost 7 bases, and 12 bases lay between the germline ends. The CDR3 nucleotides are TGTGCCAGCTCACCATCGGGACTCTGGGAGCAGTACTTC. It is translated as CASSPSGLWEQYF.

The chain couples TRBV27 to TRBJ2-7; D possibly corresponds to TRBD2 (5 bases). V was pared by 5 bases and J by 9 bases, with 14 bases between. Germline CDR1 reads MNHEY; CDR2 reads SMNVEV (reference sequence). CDR3 length: 12 amino acids. The CDR3 coding sequence is TGTGCCAGCAGTGCTCCTTACGGAGGGCAGTACTTC. This codes for CASSAPYGGQYF.

The V gene is TRBV28, the J gene TRBJ1-5, with D unresolved. V was pared by 6 bases and J by 3 bases, with 12 bases between. CDR1 and CDR2 (germline): MDHEN, SYDVKM. The CDR3 sequence is 14 residues long. DNA of the CDR3: TGTGCCAGCAGCCCAATCAGAACCAATCAGCCCCAGCATTTT. Amino acids: CASSPIRTNQPQHF. The entire variable domain, with the rest obtained from reference TRBV28 and TRBJ1-5, is as follows: DVKVTQSSRYLVKRTGEKVFLECVQDMDHENMFWYRQDPGLGLRLIYFSYDVKMKEKGDIPEGYSVSREKKERFSLILESASTNQTSMYLCASSPIRTNQPQHFGDGTRLSIL.